The 18 T cell receptor beta chains in this list originate from one sample, sequenced in a study of shared clonotypes between healthy human individuals. The repertoire was sequenced with immunoSEQ multiplex PCR; TCRdb's copy has only in-frame clones and lacks some. The sample has about 2 million clones; about 95% are singletons. The naive CD8 subset, CD45RO-negative cells positively selected for CCR7, excluded terminally differentiated effector memory CD45RA+ cells. Sequences were obtained from naive CD8+ T cells sorted from blood. All receptors derive from a young man in good health.

Note on this clone: The identical CDR3 is also encoded by other nucleotide sequences in the sample. This chain uses TRBV4-1 with TRBJ2-1; D remains unclear. The germline V and J ends were trimmed by 0 bases and 0 bases, with 3 bases remaining between them. CDR1 and CDR2 (germline): MGHRA, YSYEKL. This CDR3 region has 14 residues. This CDR3 is CASSQDLSYNEQFF. CDR3 DNA sequence: TGCGCCAGCAGCCAAGACCTCTCCTACAATGAGCAGTTCTTC.

The chain has TRBV27 and TRBJ1-6, with TRBD1 matching over 9 bases. CDR1 and CDR2 (germline): MNHEY, SMNVEV (reference sequence). This CDR3 is built from 15 residues. V lost 7 bases and J lost 8; bases outside the gene matches: 9. The CDR3 coding sequence is TGTGCCAGCACCCCGGGACAGGGATCCCATTCACCCCTCCACTTT. It is translated as CASTPGQGSHSPLHF.

This clone was picked up one time. The V gene is TRBV4-1, the J gene TRBJ2-2; D ambiguous. CDR1 and CDR2 (germline): MGHRA, YSYEKL. The CDR3 sequence is 14 residues long. Trimming shortened V by 0 bases and J by 5 bases, and 7 bases separated the two germline ends. CDR3 in DNA: TGCGCCAGCAGCCAAGATACGACGACCGGGGAGCTGTTTTTT. It yields the protein CASSQDTTTGELFF.

J is TRBJ1-4 and V is TRBV28; 7 nucleotides line up with TRBD1. V lost 2 bases to trimming and J lost 3 bases; unmatched junction nucleotides: 18. Per the germline V gene, CDR1 is MDHEN and CDR2 is SYDVKM. The CDR3 spans 20 residues. The CDR3 nucleotides are TGTGCCAGCAGTTTACCCCTCGAGACAGGGATTCAGTCAGCTAATGAAAAACTGTTTTTT. It encodes CASSLPLETGIQSANEKLFF.

This sequence joins TRBV27 and TRBJ1-6; perhaps TRBD1 as D (5 bases). Germline V gene data show CDR1 as MNHEY and CDR2 as SMNVEV (reference sequence). With 2 bases removed from V and 9 bases from J, the gap between germline ends came to 17 bases. The CDR3 covers 16 residues. CDR3 in DNA: TGTGCCAGCAGTTTAGGACGGGGAGCAGGGAGTTCACCCCTCCACTTT. This codes for CASSLGRGAGSSPLHF.

CDR3 sequence reads: CASSYLNSRDLNYGYTF. As DNA, the CDR3 is TGTGCCAGCAGTTACCTAAACTCACGGGACCTAAACTATGGCTACACCTTC. The chain couples TRBV7-9 to TRBJ1-2; tentative D call: TRBD1 (5 bases). Germline V gives CDR1 SEHNR, CDR2 FQNEAQ (reference sequence). CDR3 size: 17 residues. V was shortened by 6 bases and J by 2 bases, with 22 bases between the two germline ends. Together with reference TRBV7-9 and TRBJ1-2, the CDR3 gives the full variable domain: DTGVSQNPRHKITKRGQNVTFRCDPISEHNRLYWYRQTLGQGPEFLTYFQNEAQLEKSRLLSDRFSAERPKGSFSTLEIQRTEQGDSAMYLCASSYLNSRDLNYGYTFGSGTRLTVV.

This clone was seen only a few times. Within the sample, other DNA sequences also encode this same CDR3. The chain carries TRBV5-1 and TRBJ2-7, with D perhaps TRBD1 (6 bases). The germline gives CDR1 SGHRS, CDR2 YFSETQ. The CDR3 has 12 amino acids. V was shortened by 0 bases and J by 5 bases, with 6 bases between the two germline ends. CDR3 sequence (DNA): TGCGCCAGCAGCTTGGCAGGGGACGAGCAGTACTTC. It specifies CASSLAGDEQYF.

V usage is TRBV4-1 and J usage is TRBJ2-3, with 13 bases fitting TRBD2. V lost 0 bases and J lost 6; bases outside the gene matches: 12. The CDR3 consists of 19 residues. Germline values: CDR1 MGHRA, CDR2 YSYEKL. The CDR3: CASSQDPKLAGGPGDTQYF. The CDR3 DNA reads TGCGCCAGCAGCCAAGATCCCAAACTAGCGGGGGGGCCCGGGGATACGCAGTATTTT.

V usage is TRBV6-6 and J usage is TRBJ2-5, with 7 bases fitting TRBD1. Trimming cost V 6 bases and J 4 bases; bases outside gene matches: 8. Germline loops: CDR1 MNHNY, CDR2 SVGAGI (reference sequence). CDR3 length: 14 amino acids. The CDR3 sequence: CASSYTGVRETQYF. The DNA for the CDR3 is TGTGCCAGCAGCTACACAGGGGTCCGAGAGACCCAGTACTTC.

The genes are TRBV27 and TRBJ2-3, with D perhaps matching TRBD1 or TRBD2 (5 bases each). V gave up 2 bases and J gave up 1 base, with 13 bases separating them. The CDR3 sequence is 16 residues long. Germline V lookup: CDR1 MNHEY, CDR2 SMNVEV (reference sequence). CDR3 residues: CASSLQGTWGTDTQYF. DNA of the CDR3: TGTGCCAGCAGTTTACAAGGGACCTGGGGCACAGATACGCAGTATTTT.

The chain joins TRBV29-1 to TRBJ2-1; 10 bases line up with TRBD1. V was pared by 5 bases and J by 10 bases, with 11 bases of the junction left unmatched. CDR1 SQVTM and CDR2 ANQGSEA come from the germline V gene. The CDR3 covers 14 residues. CDR3 residues: CSVPWTGGQWEQFF. The CDR3 bases are TGCAGCGTTCCCTGGACAGGGGGGCAATGGGAGCAGTTCTTC.

The chain couples TRBV27 to TRBJ1-4; no clear D gene. From germline, CDR1 is MNHEY and CDR2 SMNVEV (reference sequence). CDR3 size: 15 residues. Trimming removed 4 bases from V and 7 bases from J, with 16 bases in between. The CDR3 loop is CASSSTPVVGEKLFF. The CDR3 bases are TGTGCCAGCAGTTCGACGCCAGTGGTTGGTGAAAAACTGTTTTTT.

Note on this clone: In the same sample, other DNA sequences code for this CDR3. V and J are TRBV4-1 and TRBJ1-1, with a tentative D call TRBD1 (6 bases). The CDR3 has 15 residues. The germline gives CDR1 MGHRA, CDR2 YSYEKL. V dropped 0 bases and J dropped 1 base, with 9 bases sitting between them. The DNA of the CDR3 is TGCGCCAGCAGCCAAGATCGGGGACAGAACACTGAAGCTTTCTTT. Amino acids: CASSQDRGQNTEAFF.

This clone has more than one count but fewer than ten. V and J are TRBV27 and TRBJ1-2, with 7 bases fitting TRBD1. The CDR3 runs 13 residues. The V segment lost 5 bases and the J segment 9 bases; nucleotides outside the gene matches: 9. The V gene's germline CDR1 is MNHEY and CDR2 SMNVEV (reference sequence). The CDR3 nucleotides read TGTGCCAGCAGTACGACAGGGAGCTCTCGCTACACCTTC. This codes for CASSTTGSSRYTF.

This clone was seen once. This chain links TRBV13 with TRBJ2-1; TRBD1 agrees at 10 bases. From germline, CDR1 is PRHDT and CDR2 FYEKMQ (reference sequence). The CDR3 runs 16 residues. V was pared by 3 bases and J by 3 bases, with 5 bases of the junction left unmatched. CDR3 nucleotides: TGTGCCAGCAGCTTGCGGACAGGGGGATTCTACAATGAGCAGTTCTTC. Translated, it gives CASSLRTGGFYNEQFF.

The CDR3 region has the DNA TGTGCCAGCATTGGGGACAGATACTTCGGGGCCAACGTCCTGACTTTC. Its protein is CASIGDRYFGANVLTF. This chain joins TRBV27 and TRBJ2-6; 7 bases match TRBD1. This CDR3 has 16 amino acids. Trimming removed 7 bases from V and 4 bases from J; junction bases left unmatched: 10. CDR1 MNHEY and CDR2 SMNVEV come from the germline V gene (reference sequence).

The genes are TRBV5-1 and TRBJ2-1, with D perhaps matching TRBD1 (7 bases). The CDR3 is made up of 16 amino acids. V was trimmed by 0 bases and J by 3 bases, leaving 13 bases between them. From germline, CDR1 is SGHRS and CDR2 YFSETQ. The CDR3 protein is CASSLAQGGVYNEQFF. DNA of the CDR3: TGCGCCAGCAGCTTGGCGCAGGGGGGCGTCTACAATGAGCAGTTCTTC.

As regards this clone: At the DNA level, this CDR3 is encoded by other sequences in the same sample as well. The rearrangement uses TRBV5-1 and TRBJ2-1; TRBD2 is a possible D gene (6 bases). Germline V gives CDR1 SGHRS, CDR2 YFSETQ. The CDR3 consists of 15 residues. Trimming took 5 bases from V and 0 from J, leaving 12 bases between them. CDR3 amino acids: CASSPLGGSYNEQFF. Here the CDR3 DNA reads TGCGCCAGCAGTCCATTGGGAGGCTCCTACAATGAGCAGTTCTTC.